This is a list of T cell receptor beta chains from one sample in a study of T cell responses to AZD1222 COVID-19 vaccine. Clones were sequenced by immunoSEQ multiplex PCR, and TCRdb holds only the in-frame ones, with some missing. Of about 94,000 clones listed, 85% are singletons. The source was peripheral blood, collected 28 days after the second AZD1222 dose. Source of these receptors: an adult who received the AZD1222 COVID-19 vaccine. Each CDR3 is given with its conserved first and last residue. D genes are given only for firm matches. For some rows the clone size is stated as once, few or many, or as a class when expanded; others skip it.

CDR3aa | CDR3nt | d_gene | j_gene | v_gene | abundance
CASSYPLAGHTDTQYF | TGTGCCAGCAGTTACCCCCTAGCGGGACATACAGATACGCAGTATTTT | TRBD2 | TRBJ2-3 | TRBV6-2/TRBV6-3 | -
CASSVGTTWRPTNEKLFF | TGTGCCAGCAGCGTAGGAACGACGTGGAGACCAACTAATGAAAAACTGTTTTTT | - | TRBJ1-4 | TRBV9 | -
CASSQGSGTITDTQYF | TGTGCCAGCAGCCAAGGTTCCGGGACTATCACAGATACGCAGTATTTT | TRBD2 | TRBJ2-3 | TRBV7-2 | -
CASSPEIHRGGFGYTF | TGTGCCAGCAGCCCGGAAATTCACAGGGGAGGATTTGGCTACACCTTC | TRBD1 | TRBJ1-2 | TRBV3-1/TRBV3-2 | -
CASSLIAGGPHEQFF | TGTGCCAGTAGTCTTATAGCGGGAGGGCCCCATGAGCAGTTCTTC | TRBD2 | TRBJ2-1 | TRBV19 | -
CASTEGGVSEQYF | TGTGCCAGCACCGAAGGGGGGGTCTCCGAGCAGTACTTC | - | TRBJ2-7 | TRBV12-3/TRBV12-4 | -
CAWSTHGTGYGYTF | TGTGCCTGGAGTACACACGGTACCGGCTATGGCTACACCTTC | - | TRBJ1-2 | TRBV30 | -
CASSFGGQETQYF | TGTGCCAGCAGTTTCGGGGGGCAAGAGACCCAGTACTTC | TRBD2 | TRBJ2-5 | TRBV12-3/TRBV12-4 | few
CASSWTTAYTGELFF | TGCGCCAGCAGCTGGACGACAGCCTACACCGGGGAGCTGTTTTTT | - | TRBJ2-2 | TRBV5-1 | -
CASSELSGRGFSPLHF | TGTGCCAGCAGTGAACTATCGGGACGGGGGTTTTCACCCCTCCACTTT | - | TRBJ1-6 | TRBV27 | few
CASQTSSSYNEQFF | TGTGCCTCCCAAACTTCGAGCTCCTACAATGAGCAGTTCTTC | - | TRBJ2-1 | TRBV30 | -
CASSQAIRTVNYGYTF | TGCGCCAGCAGCCAAGCAATACGGACAGTTAACTATGGCTACACCTTC | - | TRBJ1-2 | TRBV4-3 | -
CASSLGQGGNQPQHF | TGTGCCAGCAGCCTGGGACAGGGAGGCAATCAGCCCCAGCATTTT | TRBD1 | TRBJ1-5 | TRBV28 | medium-sized
CASSRDRGFGTEAFF | TGTGCCAGCTCCCGGGACAGGGGGTTTGGCACTGAAGCTTTCTTT | TRBD1 | TRBJ1-1 | TRBV2 | -
CASTLRPPAGGAKNIQYF | TGTGCCAGTACCCTTCGACCCCCAGCGGGGGGAGCCAAAAACATTCAGTACTTC | TRBD2 | TRBJ2-4 | TRBV19 | -
CASSLALGGEMTQYF | TGTGCCAGCAGCTTAGCGCTCGGGGGGGAGATGACCCAGTACTTC | TRBD2 | TRBJ2-5 | TRBV7-2 | few
CASSTWTGLEGETQYF | TGTGCCAGCAGCACCTGGACAGGGTTGGAGGGAGAGACCCAGTACTTC | TRBD1 | TRBJ2-5 | TRBV5-8 | -
CASSLLRTGADTEAFF | TGTGCCAGCAGTTTACTCCGGACAGGGGCGGACACTGAAGCTTTCTTT | TRBD1 | TRBJ1-1 | TRBV28 | few
CASSLYRAVSEAFF | TGTGCCAGCAGTTTATACAGGGCGGTGTCTGAAGCTTTCTTT | - | TRBJ1-1 | TRBV28 | -
CASSFSGNSYTF | TGTGCCAGCAGTTTTTCGGGGAACAGCTACACCTTC | - | TRBJ1-2 | TRBV27 | -
CASSSLDRGFYGYTF | TGTGCCAGCTCATCCTTGGACAGGGGTTTCTATGGCTACACCTTC | TRBD1 | TRBJ1-2 | TRBV18 | few
CASSQLAGTGHSPLHF | TGTGCCAGCAGCCAATTGGCTGGGACAGGGCATTCACCCCTCCACTTT | TRBD1 | TRBJ1-6 | TRBV3-1/TRBV3-2 | -
CASSLDWGEQFF | TGCGCCAGCAGCTTGGATTGGGGTGAGCAGTTCTTC | - | TRBJ2-1 | TRBV5-1 | -
CASSFSDSEQFF | TGTGCCAGCAGCTTCTCGGACAGCGAGCAGTTCTTC | - | TRBJ2-1 | TRBV7-3 | -
CASSPRGEQPQHF | TGTGCCAGCTCACCACGGGGGGAACAGCCCCAGCATTTT | - | TRBJ1-5 | TRBV18 | -
CASSLRTSAETQYF | TGTGCCAGCAGCCTACGGACTAGCGCGGAGACCCAGTACTTC | TRBD2 | TRBJ2-5 | TRBV2 | -
CASSPGGNEAFF | TGTGCCAGCTCACCGGGGGGGAACGAAGCTTTCTTT | - | TRBJ1-1 | TRBV18 | few
CASMTRNYGYTF | TGTGCCAGTATGACACGGAACTATGGCTACACCTTC | - | TRBJ1-2 | TRBV19 | -
CASSYSRGNTIYF | TGTGCCAGCAGTTACTCGAGGGGAAACACCATATATTTT | - | TRBJ1-3 | TRBV6-5 | once
CASNRVSGANVLTF | TGTGCCAGCAACAGAGTCTCTGGGGCCAACGTCCTGACTTTC | - | TRBJ2-6 | TRBV27 | -